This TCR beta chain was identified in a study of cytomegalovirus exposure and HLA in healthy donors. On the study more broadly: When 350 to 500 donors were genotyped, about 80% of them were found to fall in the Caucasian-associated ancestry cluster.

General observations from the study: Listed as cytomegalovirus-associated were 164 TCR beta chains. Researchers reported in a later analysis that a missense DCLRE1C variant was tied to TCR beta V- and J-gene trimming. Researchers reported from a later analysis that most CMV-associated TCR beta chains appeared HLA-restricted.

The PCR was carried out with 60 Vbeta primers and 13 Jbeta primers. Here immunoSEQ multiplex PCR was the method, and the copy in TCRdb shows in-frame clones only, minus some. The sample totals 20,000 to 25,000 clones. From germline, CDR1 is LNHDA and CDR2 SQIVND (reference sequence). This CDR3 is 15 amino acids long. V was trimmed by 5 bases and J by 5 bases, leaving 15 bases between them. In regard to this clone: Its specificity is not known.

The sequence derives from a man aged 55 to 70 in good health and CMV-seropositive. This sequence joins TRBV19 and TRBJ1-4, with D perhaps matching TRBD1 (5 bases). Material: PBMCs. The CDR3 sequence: CASSRAVRGNEKLFF. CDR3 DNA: TGTGCCAGTAGTCGCGCAGTTCGGGGGAATGAAAAACTGTTTTTT.